Presented here are 28 T cell receptor beta chains from one specimen sequenced in a study of lymphopenia after photon versus proton radiotherapy. Measured with immunoSEQ multiplex PCR; TCRdb has only the in-frame clones, and not every one. The table includes several thousand clones, approximately 90% detected once. Sequencing was performed on peripheral blood, taken from a patient treated with photon-based radiotherapy. The source is a man older than 75 with cholangiocarcinoma.

The chain couples TRBV7-2 to TRBJ2-5; 8 nucleotides agree with TRBD1. Judging by the DNA end, TRBJ2-7 fits better; the J call may be wrong. The germline gives CDR1 SGHTA, CDR2 FQGNSA. The CDR3 contains 14 residues. The CDR3 DNA follows: TGTGCCAGCAGCTCGATACAGGGGGGCTACGAGCAGTACTTC. Translating gives CASSSIQGGYEQYF.

CDR3 in DNA: TGTGCCAGCAGCCCCCGGGGGACAGGCCAAGAGACCCAGTACTTC. It encodes CASSPRGTGQETQYF. V usage is TRBV7-9 and J usage is TRBJ2-5; 8 nucleotides match TRBD1. The CDR3 totals 15 residues. The trim removed 5 bases at V and 1 base at J, leaving 6 bases unmatched. Germline V gene data show CDR1 as SEHNR and CDR2 as FQNEAQ (reference sequence).

The rearrangement uses TRBV5-1 and TRBJ2-3, with D perhaps being TRBD1 or TRBD2 (5 bases each). Looked up from germline, CDR1 is SGHRS and CDR2 is YFSETQ. V was pared by 3 bases and J by 2 bases, with 13 bases between. The CDR3 has 15 residues. This CDR3 is CASSSGTKSTDTQYF. The DNA of the CDR3 is TGCGCCAGCAGCTCCGGGACCAAGTCCACAGATACGCAGTATTTT.

The rearrangement joins TRBV5-1 to TRBJ2-7; 9 bases align to TRBD1. The germline V gene has CDR1 SGHRS and CDR2 YFSETQ. The V gene end was trimmed by 0 bases and the J gene end by 3 bases; junction bases not matched to a gene: 7. The CDR3 spans 16 residues. The CDR3 coding sequence is TGCGCCAGCAGCTTGGCCGGCGGGACAGGGCACTACGAGCAGTACTTC. This translates into CASSLAGGTGHYEQYF. Based on the CDR3 plus reference TRBV5-1 and TRBJ2-7, the full variable domain is KAGVTQTPRYLIKTRGQQVTLSCSPISGHRSVSWYQQTPGQGLQFLFEYFSETQRNKGNFPGRFSGRQFSNSRSEMNVSTLELGDSALYLCASSLAGGTGHYEQYFGPGTRLTVT.

The rearrangement links TRBV6-1 to TRBJ1-4; 7 positions match TRBD1. This CDR3 is built from 14 residues. Trimming removed 8 bases from V and 4 bases from J; junction bases left unmatched: 7. The V gene's germline CDR1 is MNHNS and CDR2 SASEGT. Here the CDR3 reads CASWKTGDNEKLFF. CDR3 bases: TGTGCCAGCTGGAAAACAGGGGATAATGAAAAACTGTTTTTT.

The V and J genes are TRBV5-1 and TRBJ1-3; D not resolved. The germline V gene has CDR1 SGHRS and CDR2 YFSETQ. V gave up 2 bases and J gave up 4 bases, with 10 bases separating them. The CDR3 consists of 14 residues. The CDR3 protein is CASSFQESGNTIYF. CDR3 nucleotide sequence: TGCGCCAGCAGCTTTCAGGAGTCCGGAAACACCATATATTTT.

This rearrangement joins TRBV2 to TRBJ2-3; D is possibly TRBD1 (7 bases). Germline CDR1 SNHLY, CDR2 FYNNEI. CDR3 size: 15 residues. V dropped 4 bases and J dropped 6 bases, with 17 bases sitting between them. In nucleotides, the CDR3 is TGTGCCAGCAGTGCCCAGGGGGGCTTCGGTGATACGCAGTATTTT. The encoded protein is CASSAQGGFGDTQYF.

The CDR3 is CASSLSRGLAGISTDTQYF. CDR3 DNA sequence: TGTGCCAGCAGTTTATCTAGGGGACTAGCGGGGATTAGCACAGATACGCAGTATTTT. The rearrangement links TRBV27 to TRBJ2-3, with 13 bases matching TRBD2. Germline V gives CDR1 MNHEY, CDR2 SMNVEV (reference sequence). V lost 0 bases, J lost 0 bases, and 6 bases stayed unmatched. This CDR3 spans 19 amino acids.

The rearrangement uses TRBV28 and TRBJ1-5; D remains unclear. CDR1 and CDR2 from the germline V gene are MDHEN and SYDVKM. This CDR3 spans 12 amino acids. Trimming stripped 7 bases from V and 4 bases from J, with 8 bases between. CDR3 sequence reads: CASKVLNQPQHF. The CDR3 DNA sequence: TGTGCCAGCAAAGTATTAAATCAGCCCCAGCATTTT.

This chain joins TRBV2 and TRBJ1-6; 7 bases align to TRBD1. The CDR3 has 14 residues. V was pared by 6 bases and J by 6 bases, with 5 bases of the junction left unmatched. Germline CDR1 and CDR2: SNHLY and FYNNEI. The CDR3 DNA is TGTGCCAGCAGGGGGACAGCCAGTAATTCACCCCTCCACTTT. Translating gives CASRGTASNSPLHF.

The chain recombines TRBV7-9 with TRBJ2-1; 8 positions agree with TRBD2. The length of the CDR3 is 14 residues. Germline V gene data show CDR1 as SEHNR and CDR2 as FQNEAQ (reference sequence). Trimming at V came to 2 bases and at J to 8 bases, leaving 5 bases not matched to a gene. The CDR3 nucleotides read TGTGCCAGCAGCTTAAGCGGGGGTAGAGATGAGCAGTTCTTC. Protein product: CASSLSGGRDEQFF.

The V gene is TRBV28, the J gene TRBJ1-6; no reliable D call. V was shortened by 4 bases and J by 0 bases, with 7 bases between the two germline ends. This CDR3 is 15 amino acids long. The germline gives CDR1 MDHEN, CDR2 SYDVKM. This CDR3 is CASSSPNSYNSPLHF. CDR3 coding DNA: TGTGCCAGCAGTTCACCGAACTCCTATAATTCACCCCTCCACTTT.

The rearrangement uses TRBV4-1 and TRBJ2-3; 8 bases are a match to TRBD2. With 0 bases clipped from V and 6 bases from J, the junction kept 8 bases outside the gene matches. This CDR3 has 16 amino acids. Germline assignment: CDR1 MGHRA and CDR2 YSYEKL. The DNA for the CDR3 is TGCGCCAGCAGCCAAGATAGGGCGGGGGGCTTTGATACGCAGTATTTT. It specifies CASSQDRAGGFDTQYF.

This chain joins TRBV5-1 and TRBJ2-3; D possibly uses TRBD1 or TRBD2 (5 bases each). This CDR3 comprises 20 residues. V was cut by 4 bases and J by 5 bases, with 32 bases left in between. CDR1 and CDR2 from the germline V gene are SGHRS and YFSETQ. This CDR3 reads CASSRPTHYVTGDHEDTQYF. As DNA, the CDR3 is TGCGCCAGCAGCCGTCCTACCCACTACGTAACCGGGGACCATGAAGATACGCAGTATTTT.

V and J are TRBV6-5 and TRBJ1-3; D is uncertain. CDR3 length equals 13 residues. Germline CDR1 MNHEY, CDR2 SVGAGI. V was shortened by 6 bases and J by 7 bases, with 13 bases between the two germline ends. CDR3 sequence reads: CASRGRGRNTIYF. The CDR3 coding sequence is TGTGCCAGCAGGGGTAGAGGTCGGAACACCATATATTTT.

The chain combines TRBV28 with TRBJ1-1; 7 nucleotides agree with TRBD1. This CDR3 has 16 residues. The V gene's germline CDR1 is MDHEN and CDR2 SYDVKM. Unmatched junction bases numbered 13, after V lost 2 bases and J lost 7 bases. The CDR3 bases are TGTGCCAGCAGTTTACCAGGGGGGGATCCTTGGGGTGAAGCTTTCTTT. Its protein product is CASSLPGGDPWGEAFF.

This sequence joins TRBV18 and TRBJ2-5; TRBD1 matches 8 bases. CDR1 and CDR2 (germline): KGHSH, LQKENI. V lost 1 base to trimming and J lost 4 bases; unmatched junction nucleotides: 5. This CDR3 contains 15 residues. The CDR3 nucleotides are TGTGCCAGCTCACCACTTGACGACAGGGGAGAGACCCAGTACTTC. Amino acids: CASSPLDDRGETQYF.

The rearrangement uses TRBV7-3 and TRBJ1-2; TRBD1 is a possible D gene (5 bases). V gave up 3 bases and J gave up 1 base, with 9 bases separating them. Per germline, CDR1 SGHTA and CDR2 FQGTGA. The CDR3 spans 14 residues. The CDR3 nucleotides are TGTGCCAGCAGCTTCCGACAGCTTAACTATGGCTACACCTTC. It specifies CASSFRQLNYGYTF.

This chain uses TRBV28 with TRBJ1-6, with 8 bases lining up with TRBD1. The CDR3 totals 15 residues. Germline V gene lookup returns CDR1 MDHEN and CDR2 SYDVKM. V was pared by 3 bases and J by 5 bases, with 3 bases of the junction left unmatched. This CDR3 reads CASSFLGQDNSPLHF. CDR3 DNA: TGTGCCAGCAGTTTTCTGGGACAGGATAATTCACCCCTCCACTTT.

V usage is TRBV5-6 and J usage is TRBJ1-2; TRBD1 aligns across 11 bases. The CDR3 is 15 amino acids. Germline trimming cut 3 bases from V and 4 bases from J; bases unmatched to any gene: 5. Looked up from germline, CDR1 is SGHDT and CDR2 is YYEEEE. The CDR3 DNA reads as TGTGCCAGCAGCTGGGGGACAGGGGGTAGCTATGGCTACACCTTC. It specifies CASSWGTGGSYGYTF.

This clone was seen a single time. The chain is built from TRBV11-1 and TRBJ2-3; TRBD1 matches at 7 bases. The J segment lost 1 base and the V segment lost 5 bases, leaving 3 bases of the junction unmatched. CDR1 and CDR2 from the germline V gene are SGHAT and FQDESV (reference sequence). The CDR3 has 14 residues. CDR3 protein: CASSPQGRTDTQYF. In DNA, the CDR3 is TGTGCCAGCAGCCCACAGGGGCGCACAGATACGCAGTATTTT.

This clone was counted once. The chain joins TRBV15 to TRBJ1-5; 7 nucleotides agree with TRBD1. The germline CDR1 and CDR2 sequences are LNHNV and YYDKDF (reference sequence). With V trimmed by 6 bases and J by 6 bases, 8 bases remained unmatched. This CDR3 region has 14 residues. The CDR3 sequence is CATRAGGIAQPQHF. Here the CDR3 DNA reads TGTGCCACCAGGGCAGGGGGAATTGCTCAGCCCCAGCATTTT.

The chain has TRBV18 and TRBJ1-5, with a weak D call TRBD1 (6 bases). From germline, CDR1 is KGHSH and CDR2 LQKENI. Trimming took 2 bases from V and 6 from J, leaving 14 bases between them. The CDR3 loop spans 15 amino acids. DNA for the CDR3: TGTGCCAGCTCACCATCTCGGGGGGGCCCTCAGCCCCAGCATTTT. Amino acid sequence: CASSPSRGGPQPQHF.

The CDR3 region is CASSFARGRYGYTF. Here the CDR3 DNA reads TGTGCCAGCAGCTTTGCCAGGGGCAGGTATGGCTACACCTTC. The J gene is TRBJ1-2, the V gene TRBV12-1; TRBD1, the table's D call, lacks a check against the DNA. TRBV12-1 is annotated as a pseudogene. The CDR3 covers 14 residues.

The CDR3 nucleotides read TGTGCCAGCAGCTTCCGTAGCTCAAGCGGGGGGCCGCCTCGGGAGCAGTACTTC. Protein product: CASSFRSSSGGPPREQYF. The rearrangement links TRBV7-2 to TRBJ2-7; 9 nucleotides align to TRBD2. The germline V gene has CDR1 SGHTA and CDR2 FQGNSA. The ends lost 3 bases at V and 7 bases at J; junction bases unmatched: 19. The CDR3 is 18 amino acids.

V is TRBV13 and J is TRBJ2-6; 7 bases align to TRBD2. Trimming at V came to 2 bases and at J to 0 bases, leaving 4 bases not matched to a gene. The germline V gene has CDR1 PRHDT and CDR2 FYEKMQ (reference sequence). The CDR3 is made up of 17 amino acids. This CDR3 is CASSLQGGASGANVLTF. CDR3 in DNA: TGTGCCAGCAGCTTACAGGGAGGGGCCTCTGGGGCCAACGTCCTGACTTTC.

The J gene is TRBJ1-5, the V gene TRBV7-9; D gene unclear. Germline V lookup: CDR1 SEHNR, CDR2 FQNEAQ (reference sequence). Trimming took off 5 bases at V and 1 base at J, with 12 bases between the two ends. The CDR3 contains 15 residues. The CDR3 sequence: CASSHSGESNQPQHF. The CDR3 DNA follows: TGTGCCAGCAGCCATTCCGGGGAAAGCAATCAGCCCCAGCATTTT.

This chain uses TRBV19 with TRBJ1-5, with 9 nucleotides matching TRBD1. This CDR3 comprises 14 residues. Trimming took 3 bases from V and 5 from J; bases not matched to a gene: 2. CDR1 is LNHDA and CDR2 is SQIVND in the germline V gene (reference sequence). For the CDR3, the DNA is TGTGCCAGTAGTATGGACAGGGGAGATCAGCCCCAGCATTTT. It codes for CASSMDRGDQPQHF. Full variable domain (rest looked up from reference TRBV19 and TRBJ1-5): DGGITQSPKYLFRKEGQNVTLSCEQNLNHDAMYWYRQDPGQGLRLIYYSQIVNDFQKGDIAEGYSVSREKKESFPLTVTSAQKNPTAFYLCASSMDRGDQPQHFGDGTRLSIL.